The 18 T cell receptor beta chains below all came from one sample that was sequenced in a study of shared clonotypes between healthy human individuals. Generated by immunoSEQ multiplex PCR, the TCRdb table keeps only in-frame clones and is missing some. The table has 2 million to 2.5 million clones, roughly 96% seen once. The sequenced sample was naive CD4+ T cells sorted from blood. Subset: CD45RA+ positively selected. Receptor source: a man between 18 and 29 years old in good health.

Only a few counts were recorded for this clone. J is TRBJ1-3 and V is TRBV6-5, with D hard to call. Germline CDR1 MNHEY, CDR2 SVGAGI. The CDR3 has 11 amino acids. Trimming pared 6 bases from V and 3 bases from J, leaving 3 bases between. This CDR3 is CASRLGNTIYF. The CDR3 nucleotides are TGTGCCAGCAGACTTGGAAACACCATATATTTT.

Worth noting for this clone: Other DNA sequences of this sample code for an identical CDR3. The gene calls are TRBV14 and TRBJ2-7; D is unresolved. V was shortened by 1 base and J by 7 bases, with 5 bases between the two germline ends. This CDR3 contains 11 residues. Germline CDR1 reads SGHDN; CDR2 reads FVKESK. The CDR3 DNA reads as TGTGCCAGCAGCCAAGGGTATGAGCAGTACTTC. Residues: CASSQGYEQYF.

V and J are TRBV6-1 and TRBJ1-2; no definite D call. CDR1 MNHNS and CDR2 SASEGT come from the germline V gene. This CDR3 contains 10 residues. V was clipped by 5 bases and J by 13 bases, with 11 bases between them. The CDR3 DNA sequence: TGTGCCAGCAGTAAAGAGACATCCACCTTC. This sequence encodes CASSKETSTF.

The rearrangement links TRBV6-1 to TRBJ2-2; the match to TRBD1 covers 9 bases. Germline loops: CDR1 MNHNS, CDR2 SASEGT. The CDR3 runs to 15 residues. The J segment lost 4 bases and the V segment lost 6 bases, leaving 6 bases of the junction unmatched. The CDR3 loop is CASRTGQGFTGELFF. Written as DNA, the CDR3 is TGTGCCAGCAGAACGGGACAGGGATTCACCGGGGAGCTGTTTTTT.

A remark on this clone: One end of the junction varies from germline; a read error may be responsible. V and J are TRBV11-3 and TRBJ2-7; perhaps D is TRBD1 or TRBD2 (5 bases each). CDR3 length: 17 residues. Germline V gives CDR1 SGHNT, CDR2 YENEEA. The CDR3 here is CASSLGGRVWEIYAQYF. The DNA of the CDR3 is TGTGCCAGCAGCTTAGGGGGCCGGGTCTGGGAGATATACGCGCAGTACTTC.

The chain uses TRBV18 and TRBJ1-6; D may be TRBD1 (6 bases). V was pared by 1 base and J by 7 bases, with 11 bases between. Looked up from germline, CDR1 is KGHSH and CDR2 is LQKENI. The CDR3 contains 15 residues. In DNA, the CDR3 is TGTGCCAGCTCACCACTGGACAGACAGAATTCACCCCTCCACTTT. This sequence encodes CASSPLDRQNSPLHF.

The CDR3 region is CASSPVGSSYEQYF. The DNA of the CDR3 is TGTGCCAGCAGCCCCGTAGGGAGCTCCTACGAGCAGTACTTC. The chain uses TRBV5-5 and TRBJ2-7; a weak D match, TRBD2 (5 bases). The CDR3 runs 14 residues. Trimming cost V 4 bases and J 0 bases, with 11 bases left between them. The germline V gene encodes CDR1 SGHKS and CDR2 YYEKEE (reference sequence).

The chain joins TRBV7-6 to TRBJ2-2; D not resolved. V gave up 4 bases and J gave up 4 bases, with 10 bases separating them. This CDR3 is 14 amino acids long. Germline loops: CDR1 SGHVS, CDR2 FNYEAQ. CDR3 nucleotide sequence: TGTGCCAGCAGCTCTGAGTCCCTCACCGGGGAGCTGTTTTTT. The encoded protein is CASSSESLTGELFF.

V gene TRBV5-4 combines with J gene TRBJ1-1, with a weak D call TRBD1 (6 bases). Looked up from germline, CDR1 is SGHNT and CDR2 is YYREEE (reference sequence). Trimming shortened V by 4 bases and J by 0 bases, and 10 bases separated the two germline ends. This CDR3 has 14 amino acids. CDR3 nucleotide sequence: TGTGCCAGCAGCCCTACAGGGTTGAACACTGAAGCTTTCTTT. Amino acid sequence: CASSPTGLNTEAFF.

V usage is TRBV30 and J usage is TRBJ2-7; D gene unclear. The CDR3 runs 12 residues. Germline V gives CDR1 GTSNPN, CDR2 SVGIG (reference sequence). Between the trimmed V and J ends, which lost 8 bases and 3 bases, there was a span of 14 bases. CDR3 loop: CAASFQDYEQYF. The CDR3 nucleotides are TGTGCCGCATCCTTCCAGGACTACGAGCAGTACTTC.

J is TRBJ2-7 and V is TRBV28; no reliable D call. This CDR3 is 12 amino acids long. Per germline, CDR1 MDHEN and CDR2 SYDVKM. Trimming left V 6 bases short and J 3 bases short, with 9 bases between. The CDR3 region has the DNA TGTGCCAGCAGCTACCTAGTCTACGAGCAGTACTTC. It codes for CASSYLVYEQYF. Filled out from reference TRBV28 and TRBJ2-7, the complete variable domain reads DVKVTQSSRYLVKRTGEKVFLECVQDMDHENMFWYRQDPGLGLRLIYFSYDVKMKEKGDIPEGYSVSREKKERFSLILESASTNQTSMYLCASSYLVYEQYFGPGTRLTVT.

In regard to this clone: Distinct nucleotide sequences in the sample also encode this CDR3. The V call is TRBV5-1, the J call TRBJ2-5; D unresolved. V was clipped by 1 base and J by 2 bases, with 6 bases between them. CDR3 length: 13 amino acids. Germline lookup yields CDR1 SGHRS and CDR2 YFSETQ. This chain's CDR3 is CASSLRQQETQYF. The CDR3 DNA reads TGCGCCAGCAGCTTGCGTCAACAAGAGACCCAGTACTTC.

J is TRBJ2-7 and V is TRBV6-5; D possibly corresponds to TRBD1 (5 bases). Germline CDR1 MNHEY, CDR2 SVGAGI. The CDR3 extends over 12 amino acids. Trimming stripped 5 bases from V and 7 bases from J, with 12 bases between. The CDR3 coding sequence is TGTGCCAGCAGTCCAGGGTCTTGGGAGCAGTACTTC. Protein sequence: CASSPGSWEQYF.

This sequence joins TRBV5-1 and TRBJ1-2; TRBD1 matches at 7 bases. The V gene's germline CDR1 is SGHRS and CDR2 YFSETQ. The ends lost 4 bases at V and 6 bases at J; junction bases unmatched: 12. There are 15 residues in the CDR3. The CDR3 nucleotides read TGCGCCAGCAGCCGCTCGGGACAGCCGGAGGATGGCTACACCTTC. As protein: CASSRSGQPEDGYTF.

The J gene is TRBJ2-5, the V gene TRBV5-1, with 9 positions matching TRBD1. With 2 bases clipped from V and 3 bases from J, the junction kept 2 bases outside the gene matches. This CDR3 comprises 14 residues. Germline V gene data show CDR1 as SGHRS and CDR2 as YFSETQ. The CDR3: CASSLQGAEETQYF. The CDR3 bases are TGCGCCAGCAGCTTACAGGGGGCGGAAGAGACCCAGTACTTC.

The chain has TRBV5-1 and TRBJ2-7, with 9 bases matching TRBD1. The trim removed 3 bases at V and 6 bases at J, leaving 4 bases unmatched. The CDR3 is 13 residues long. Germline CDR1 is SGHRS and CDR2 is YFSETQ. This CDR3 is CASSSGQGREQYF. CDR3 in DNA: TGCGCCAGCAGCTCGGGACAGGGACGCGAGCAGTACTTC.

The chain has TRBV7-9 and TRBJ1-1, with a tentative D call TRBD1 (5 bases). Germline V lookup: CDR1 SEHNR, CDR2 FQNEAQ (reference sequence). The CDR3 is 14 residues long. V lost 3 bases and J lost 11, with 19 bases in between. Here the CDR3 reads CASSFRDPASGAFF. Written as DNA, the CDR3 is TGTGCCAGCAGCTTCCGGGACCCAGCCTCAGGGGCTTTCTTT.

The chain links TRBV30 to TRBJ2-5, with D maybe TRBD1 (5 bases). Germline CDR1 is GTSNPN and CDR2 is SVGIG (reference sequence). The CDR3 loop spans 15 amino acids. Trimming pared 3 bases from V and 2 bases from J, leaving 16 bases between. CDR3 residues: CAWRARVRPQETQYF. The DNA of the CDR3 is TGTGCCTGGAGGGCCAGGGTAAGGCCTCAAGAGACCCAGTACTTC.